One sample yielded the 29 T cell receptor beta chains listed below, sequenced in a study of blood T cell repertoires in COVID-19. Libraries were prepared by immunoSEQ multiplex PCR; TCRdb keeps only in-frame clonotypes and omits some of them. The repertoire consists of fewer than 250,000 clones, with around nine tenths occurring once and the leading ten covering roughly 7.2%. Sample: PBMCs or T cells enriched from blood (not recorded which). All receptors derive from a man aged 25 to 40 in a cohort exposed to, infected with or recovered from COVID-19 (not recorded which).

The rearrangement uses TRBV15 and TRBJ2-2; 7 nucleotides agree with TRBD2. Germline V gives CDR1 LNHNV, CDR2 YYDKDF (reference sequence). The CDR3 has 15 residues. Germline trimming cut 3 bases from V and 5 bases from J; bases unmatched to any gene: 6. This chain's CDR3 is CATSRGEGRTGELFF. The CDR3 DNA is TGTGCCACCAGCAGGGGGGAGGGGCGAACCGGGGAGCTGTTTTTT.

The rearrangement links TRBV7-3 to TRBJ2-2; the match to TRBD2 covers 9 bases. V shed 2 bases, J shed 7 bases, and the junction held 11 bases outside the gene matches. Germline V gene lookup returns CDR1 SGHTA and CDR2 FQGTGA. CDR3 length: 17 residues. Written as DNA, the CDR3 is TGTGCCAGCAGCTTACCGGGTAGCGGGAGCTTTCACGGGGAGCTGTTTTTT. Translation: CASSLPGSGSFHGELFF.

The chain is built from TRBV6-6 and TRBJ1-2; D remains ambiguous. The CDR3 loop spans 14 amino acids. Trimming left V 6 bases short and J 12 bases short, with 23 bases between. In germline, CDR1 is MNHNY, CDR2 SVGAGI (reference sequence). CDR3 loop: CASRPREGVVLDTF. The CDR3 DNA is TGTGCCAGCAGGCCCCGCGAGGGCGTTGTTTTAGACACCTTC.

The chain joins TRBV5-1 to TRBJ2-3; 15 nucleotides agree with TRBD2. The germline V gene encodes CDR1 SGHRS and CDR2 YFSETQ. V lost 4 bases to trimming and J lost 3 bases; unmatched junction nucleotides: 12. The CDR3 sequence is 19 residues long. Written as DNA, the CDR3 is TGCGCCAGCAGCCCCGGACTAGCGGGAGGGCGCCCCCTGACAGATACGCAGTATTTT. Its translation is CASSPGLAGGRPLTDTQYF.

This chain connects TRBV5-6 to TRBJ2-7, with D tentatively TRBD1 (5 bases). Looked up from germline, CDR1 is SGHDT and CDR2 is YYEEEE. This CDR3 is built from 16 residues. V gave up 2 bases and J gave up 2 bases, with 17 bases separating them. The CDR3 reads CASSFYRNSGTYEQYF. CDR3 in DNA: TGTGCCAGCAGCTTTTACAGGAACTCCGGCACCTACGAGCAGTACTTC.

This clone was recorded once. V is TRBV4-1 and J is TRBJ2-1; no definite D call. Trimming took 0 bases from V and 9 from J, leaving 15 bases between them. The CDR3 is 15 amino acids. The V gene's germline CDR1 is MGHRA and CDR2 YSYEKL. CDR3: CASSQDAPLRVEQFF. The DNA for the CDR3 is TGCGCCAGCAGCCAAGATGCCCCCCTAAGAGTTGAGCAGTTCTTC.

The rearrangement joins TRBV9 to TRBJ2-5, with a tentative D call TRBD1 (5 bases). Trimming shortened V by 3 bases and J by 0 bases, and 12 bases separated the two germline ends. Germline CDR1 reads SGDLS; CDR2 reads YYNGEE. This CDR3 contains 15 residues. Here the CDR3 reads CASSGGQRHQETQYF. CDR3 DNA: TGTGCCAGCAGCGGCGGACAAAGGCACCAAGAGACCCAGTACTTC.

The chain couples TRBV14 to TRBJ2-3; 7 bases align to TRBD2. Germline V CDR1 and CDR2: SGHDN, FVKESK. Germline trimming cut 4 bases from V and 2 bases from J; bases unmatched to any gene: 15. This CDR3 region has 18 residues. CDR3 sequence reads: CASSRGLLAAGYTDTQYF. The CDR3 nucleotides read TGTGCCAGCAGCCGAGGATTGCTAGCGGCGGGATACACAGATACGCAGTATTTT.

V gene TRBV7-9 combines with J gene TRBJ2-2; 9 bases map to TRBD2. Germline CDR1 is SEHNR and CDR2 is FQNEAQ (reference sequence). The CDR3 extends over 16 amino acids. V was pared by 2 bases and J by 5 bases, with 6 bases of the junction left unmatched. CDR3 nucleotide sequence: TGTGCCAGCAGCTTATGGCGGGAGGGCCGTACCGGGGAGCTGTTTTTT. Protein product: CASSLWREGRTGELFF.

The chain uses TRBV29-1 and TRBJ1-1; D not resolved. CDR3 length: 11 residues. Deletions cut 4 bases from V and 3 bases from J, with 6 bases between. Germline CDR1 SQVTM, CDR2 ANQGSEA. The chain's CDR3 is CSVGRDTEAFF. CDR3 DNA sequence: TGCAGCGTTGGCCGGGACACTGAAGCTTTCTTT. Full variable domain (rest looked up from reference TRBV29-1 and TRBJ1-1): SAVISQKPSRDICQRGTSLTIQCQVDSQVTMMFWYRQQPGQSLTLIATANQGSEATYESGFVIDKFPISRPNLTFSTLTVSNMSPEDSSIYLCSVGRDTEAFFGQGTRLTVV.

V gene TRBV24-1 combines with J gene TRBJ2-3, with TRBD1 identical over 8 bases. The CDR3 contains 22 residues. Germline V gene data show CDR1 as KGHDR and CDR2 as SFDVKD. Trimming cost V 2 bases and J 4 bases; bases outside gene matches: 25. CDR3 sequence (DNA): TGTGCCACCAGTGATTCCCGGACAGGGCAAGGTAGTGCTTCCGGTCGTGCAGATACGCAGTATTTT. Translated: CATSDSRTGQGSASGRADTQYF.

V and J are TRBV6-1 and TRBJ1-1, with D perhaps matching TRBD1 (5 bases). Looked up from germline, CDR1 is MNHNS and CDR2 is SASEGT. The CDR3 contains 17 residues. V dropped 2 bases and J dropped 6 bases, with 22 bases sitting between them. The CDR3 here is CASSETPTGSGHAEAFF. DNA for the CDR3: TGTGCCAGCAGTGAAACCCCCACAGGATCGGGTCACGCTGAAGCTTTCTTT.

The chain carries TRBV24-1 and TRBJ2-1; 9 nucleotides align to TRBD1. J was trimmed by 1 base and V by 4 bases; bases with no gene match: 4. The CDR3 length is 16 residues. Germline V gene lookup returns CDR1 KGHDR and CDR2 SFDVKD. The CDR3 here is CATSDRDRGSYNEQFF. CDR3 in DNA: TGTGCCACCAGTGACAGAGACAGGGGGTCCTACAATGAGCAGTTCTTC.

This clone was counted a single time. This chain connects TRBV11-3 to TRBJ1-1; D is unresolved. Trimming removed 3 bases at V and 1 base at J, with 6 bases between. The CDR3 has 13 amino acids. The germline V gene has CDR1 SGHNT and CDR2 YENEEA. The CDR3 DNA reads TGTGCCAGCAGCTTCCCTTCGAACACTGAAGCTTTCTTT. It codes for CASSFPSNTEAFF.

This clone was detected a few times. This chain joins TRBV4-1 and TRBJ1-5; no firm D call. The CDR3 has 13 amino acids. The germline V gene has CDR1 MGHRA and CDR2 YSYEKL. Trimming cost V 1 base and J 3 bases, with 4 bases left between them. In nucleotides, the CDR3 is TGCGCCAGCAGCCAAGTCTTCAATCAGCCCCAGCATTTT. Translation: CASSQVFNQPQHF.

The chain joins TRBV4-3 to TRBJ1-4; TRBD1 might be the D (6 bases). Trimming removed 0 bases from V and 2 bases from J, with 19 bases in between. CDR3 size: 19 residues. The V gene's germline CDR1 is LGHNA and CDR2 YSLEER. CDR3 region: CASSQDQLTGGSTNEKLFF. The CDR3 DNA sequence: TGCGCCAGCAGCCAAGACCAACTGACAGGCGGTTCGACTAATGAAAAACTGTTTTTT.

This clone was counted between two and nine times. The V call is TRBV7-6, the J call TRBJ1-2; D gene unclear. The CDR3 is 14 amino acids. CDR1 and CDR2 (germline): SGHVS, FNYEAQ. The ends were cut back, 5 bases at V and 1 base at J, with 11 bases in the middle. The CDR3, as DNA: TGTGCCAGCAGCCCTACGACTGTTAACTATGGCTACACCTTC. Its protein product is CASSPTTVNYGYTF.

The chain combines TRBV7-2 with TRBJ2-1; 14 bases line up with TRBD2. Trimming at V came to 4 bases and at J to 7 bases, leaving 3 bases not matched to a gene. Per the germline V gene, CDR1 is SGHTA and CDR2 is FQGNSA. The CDR3 consists of 15 residues. As DNA, the CDR3 is TGTGCCAGCAGCTCGACTAGCGGGAGGGTTAATGAGCAGTTCTTC. Translation: CASSSTSGRVNEQFF.

The J gene is TRBJ2-5, the V gene TRBV4-2; 10 nucleotides agree with TRBD2. This CDR3 comprises 17 residues. V was clipped by 0 bases and J by 5 bases; unmatched bases: 9. Germline CDR1 reads LGHNA; CDR2 reads YNFKEQ. DNA of the CDR3: TGTGCCAGCAGCCAAGATCCTAGCGGGAGTTTAATTGAGACCCAGTACTTC. Its translation: CASSQDPSGSLIETQYF.

The chain couples TRBV13 to TRBJ1-1, with a tentative D call TRBD1 (6 bases). Trimming removed 10 bases from V and 3 bases from J, with 15 bases in between. The length of the CDR3 is 13 residues. Germline CDR1 reads PRHDT; CDR2 reads FYEKMQ (reference sequence). The CDR3 DNA is TGTGCCACTCTAACAGGGACGGACACTGAAGCTTTCTTT. Protein: CATLTGTDTEAFF.

The chain carries TRBV11-2 and TRBJ2-7; TRBD1 matches 10 bases. Trimming removed 3 bases from V and 10 bases from J; junction bases left unmatched: 9. This CDR3 region has 14 residues. The V gene's germline CDR1 is SGHAT and CDR2 FQNNGV. CDR3 in amino acids: CASSFPGTGVLQYF. The DNA of the CDR3 is TGTGCCAGCAGCTTTCCGGGGACAGGGGTTCTACAGTACTTC.

The chain has TRBV4-2 and TRBJ2-1; 10 nucleotides line up with TRBD2. This CDR3 has 15 amino acids. J gave up 7 bases and V 1 base, and 4 bases lay outside the gene matches. Germline CDR1 is LGHNA and CDR2 is YNFKEQ. For the CDR3, the DNA is TGTGCCAGCAGCCAAGCGACAGCGGGAGGGAATGAGCAGTTCTTC. This codes for CASSQATAGGNEQFF.

The gene calls are TRBV19 and TRBJ2-1, with 9 bases identical to TRBD1. V lost 6 bases and J lost 8; bases outside the gene matches: 17. CDR1 is LNHDA, CDR2 SQIVND, per germline (reference sequence). The CDR3 runs to 17 residues. The CDR3 loop is CASRVDRGWTRTDEQFF. The CDR3 bases are TGTGCCAGTAGGGTCGACAGGGGGTGGACTAGAACCGATGAGCAGTTCTTC.

This chain joins TRBV6-6 and TRBJ1-4, with 9 bases identical to TRBD1. J lost 4 bases, V lost 5 bases, and 8 bases had no gene match. The CDR3 spans 16 residues. Germline CDR1 reads MNHNY; CDR2 reads SVGAGI (reference sequence). CDR3 protein: CASSRSRTGVNEKLFF. The CDR3, as DNA: TGTGCCAGCAGTCGCAGCCGGACAGGGGTTAATGAAAAACTGTTTTTT.

The chain joins TRBV5-1 to TRBJ2-6; D is possibly TRBD2 (6 bases). The germline V and J ends were trimmed by 9 bases and 0 bases, with 19 bases remaining between them. The germline V gene has CDR1 SGHRS and CDR2 YFSETQ. This CDR3 is built from 17 residues. The CDR3 DNA reads as TGCGCCACCTCGAGGTTGGGAGGTCTCTCTGGGGCCAACGTCCTGACTTTC. Protein product: CATSRLGGLSGANVLTF.

This clone was detected once. V gene TRBV5-5 combines with J gene TRBJ1-5; D call uncertain. The V and J ends lost 4 bases and 0 bases respectively, with 5 bases between them. There are 13 residues in the CDR3. Per germline, CDR1 SGHKS and CDR2 YYEKEE (reference sequence). The DNA for the CDR3 is TGTGCCAGCAGCCCGAGTAGCAATCAGCCCCAGCATTTT. Amino acid sequence: CASSPSSNQPQHF.

As for this clone: Other DNA sequences of this sample code for an identical CDR3. The chain is built from TRBV28 and TRBJ1-1; 7 positions match TRBD1. Germline V gene sequence: CDR1 MDHEN, CDR2 SYDVKM. The CDR3 contains 14 residues. The V and J ends lost 8 bases and 0 bases, in that order; junction bases with no gene match: 6. The CDR3 nucleotides read TGTGCCAGCCGACCGGGACAGATGAACACTGAAGCTTTCTTT. Translated: CASRPGQMNTEAFF.

The J gene is TRBJ1-5, the V gene TRBV19, with 7 nucleotides matching TRBD1. Germline V CDR1 and CDR2: LNHDA, SQIVND (reference sequence). This CDR3 contains 16 residues. The V segment lost 6 bases and the J segment 0 bases; nucleotides outside the gene matches: 8. CDR3 protein: CASRGTAFYSNQPQHF. The CDR3 DNA reads TGTGCCAGTAGGGGGACAGCCTTCTATAGCAATCAGCCCCAGCATTTT.

The chain carries TRBV20-1 and TRBJ2-3; D possibly corresponds to TRBD2 (5 bases). V lost 3 bases and J lost 13, with 11 bases in between. Germline lookup yields CDR1 DFQATT and CDR2 SNEGSKA (reference sequence). The CDR3 is 10 residues long. The CDR3 DNA is TGCAGTGCTAGGAGGGTGGAGGAGTATTTT. Amino acid sequence: CSARRVEEYF.